A selection of T cell receptor beta chains follows, all from one sample in a study of T cell responses to AZD1222 COVID-19 vaccine. Profiling relied on immunoSEQ multiplex PCR, and the TCRdb table lists in-frame clones only, not all of them. The sample holds about 90,000 clones, around 85% seen once. The sequenced sample was peripheral blood, obtained 28 days after the second AZD1222 dose. The receptors shown here come from an adult who received the AZD1222 COVID-19 vaccine. Each CDR3 is given with its conserved first and last residue. Fields, in order: J gene, CDR3 length, D gene, clone size, V gene, CDR3 DNA, CDR3 protein. D genes are given only for firm matches. Rows give clone size only sometimes, using once, few, many, or a class for an expanded clone.

TRBJ2-1	15	TRBD2	once	TRBV5-8	TGTGCCAGCAGATTGAATACTAGCGGGCGGGATGAGCAGTTCTTC	CASRLNTSGRDEQFF
TRBJ2-3	16	TRBD2	-	TRBV27	TGTGCCAGCAGCCTGGGGCGGGGGTTCAGCGCAGATACGCAGTATTTT	CASSLGRGFSADTQYF
TRBJ1-1	14	-	-	TRBV27	TGTGCCAGCAGTTTACAGAGTCTGAACACTGAAGCTTTCTTT	CASSLQSLNTEAFF
TRBJ1-1	13	-	-	TRBV7-2	TGTGCCAGCAGCCTAGGGCGGAACACTGAAGCTTTCTTT	CASSLGRNTEAFF
TRBJ1-3	15	-	-	TRBV28	TGTGCCAGCAGTTTAATCGGCAGCCTCCCGGACACCATATATTTT	CASSLIGSLPDTIYF
TRBJ1-6	16	TRBD1	medium-sized	TRBV19	TGTGCCAGTACCGGGCTGGACAGGGGCGATAATTCACCCCTCCACTTT	CASTGLDRGDNSPLHF
TRBJ2-5	12	-	-	TRBV27	TGTGCCAGCAGTTTATATCAAGAGACCCAGTACTTC	CASSLYQETQYF
TRBJ1-2	14	-	few	TRBV15	TGTGCCACCAGCGCCGGGCCCCGCGTTGGAGGCTACACCTTC	CATSAGPRVGGYTF
TRBJ2-7	14	-	-	TRBV2	TGTGCCAGCAGTGATGTGGGAGTACCCTACGAGCAGTACTTC	CASSDVGVPYEQYF
TRBJ2-4	16	-	-	TRBV28	TGTGCCAGCAGTTTATGGGGGGAAGCCACCAAAAACATTCAGTACTTC	CASSLWGEATKNIQYF
TRBJ2-7	15	-	-	TRBV27	TGTGCCAGCAGCCCCCGCCCGGGAGACTCCTACGAGCAGTACTTC	CASSPRPGDSYEQYF
TRBJ2-3	16	TRBD2	-	TRBV6-5	TGTGCCAGCAGTTTTAGCGGGAGGGCCGGAACAGATACGCAGTATTTT	CASSFSGRAGTDTQYF
TRBJ2-5	15	TRBD2	-	TRBV5-1	TGCGCCAGCAGCTTGGGAATGGGACTACAAGAGACCCAGTACTTC	CASSLGMGLQETQYF
TRBJ1-4	15	-	few	TRBV7-9	TGTGCCAGCAGCTTAGCCCCGGGGGGCCAAGAAAAACTGTTTTTT	CASSLAPGGQEKLFF
TRBJ1-3	15	-	few	TRBV3-1/TRBV3-2	TGTGCCAGCAGCCAACAGGCACAGGGCGGAAACACCATATATTTT	CASSQQAQGGNTIYF
TRBJ2-7	14	-	-	TRBV9	TGTGCCAGCAGCGTAGGTATAGGGGCCTACGAGCAGTACTTC	CASSVGIGAYEQYF